The 23 T cell receptor beta chains presented below share a single source sample, sequenced in a study of radiotherapy plus CTLA-4 blockade in lung cancer. Clones were sequenced by immunoSEQ multiplex PCR, and TCRdb holds only the in-frame ones, with some missing. Of about 59,000 clones listed, around three quarters were seen once; the top ten hold about 8.9%. The specimen comprised peripheral blood, sampled from a patient treated with radiotherapy plus ipilimumab. The receptor set was obtained from a human donor with non-small cell lung cancer whose response to radiotherapy plus ipilimumab could not be evaluated.

The chain joins TRBV10-3 to TRBJ2-3, with 10 positions matching TRBD2. CDR1 is ENHRY, CDR2 SYGVKD, per germline. Losses at the gene ends were 5 bases for V and 1 base for J; bases not matched to a gene: 3. This CDR3 comprises 15 residues. The CDR3 region is CAISRTSGGTDTQYF. The CDR3 nucleotides are TGTGCCATCAGTAGGACTAGCGGAGGCACAGATACGCAGTATTTT.

This chain joins TRBV7-9 and TRBJ2-4; 7 nucleotides match TRBD2. Losses at the gene ends were 0 bases for V and 0 bases for J; bases not matched to a gene: 5. Germline lookup yields CDR1 SEHNR and CDR2 FQNEAQ (reference sequence). CDR3 length equals 17 residues. The CDR3 coding sequence is TGTGCCAGCAGCTTAGCGGGCGCGGGGGTAGCCAAAAACATTCAGTACTTC. This codes for CASSLAGAGVAKNIQYF.

For this clone: This specimen includes other DNA sequences encoding the same CDR3. The rearrangement links TRBV5-1 to TRBJ2-5; 12 bases align to TRBD2. Germline V gene lookup returns CDR1 SGHRS and CDR2 YFSETQ. Trimming removed 1 base from V and 5 bases from J; junction bases left unmatched: 3. The CDR3 runs to 15 residues. The CDR3 loop is CASSLTLAGGETQYF. DNA for the CDR3: TGCGCCAGCAGCTTGACGCTAGCGGGGGGGGAGACCCAGTACTTC.

The chain employs TRBV5-1 and TRBJ1-1; D is unresolved. The germline V gene has CDR1 SGHRS and CDR2 YFSETQ. CDR3 length: 12 amino acids. Between the trimmed V and J ends, which lost 4 bases and 2 bases, there was a span of 6 bases. The CDR3 region has the DNA TGCGCCAGCAGCGAGTTTAACACTGAAGCTTTCTTT. It encodes CASSEFNTEAFF.

V is TRBV6-6 and J is TRBJ2-2, with 10 bases matching TRBD2. The CDR3 length is 16 residues. The J segment lost 4 bases and the V segment lost 5 bases, leaving 7 bases of the junction unmatched. The germline V gene has CDR1 MNHNY and CDR2 SVGAGI (reference sequence). The CDR3 DNA is TGTGCCAGCAGTCCGGGACTAGCGAGTGGCACCGGGGAGCTGTTTTTT. Translated: CASSPGLASGTGELFF.

This chain connects TRBV2 to TRBJ2-5, with D possibly matching TRBD1 (6 bases). The V gene's germline CDR1 is SNHLY and CDR2 FYNNEI. V gave up 5 bases and J gave up 4 bases, with 20 bases separating them. This CDR3 has 16 amino acids. The CDR3 DNA reads as TGTGCCAGCAGTTCCGGGCAGGGGCCTGGGACAGAGACCCAGTACTTC. Its translation is CASSSGQGPGTETQYF. The whole variable domain, remainder taken from reference TRBV2 and TRBJ2-5, is EPEVTQTPSHQVTQMGQEVILRCVPISNHLYFYWYRQILGQKVEFLVSFYNNEISEKSEIFDDQFSVERPDGSNFTLKIRSTKLEDSAMYFCASSSGQGPGTETQYFGPGTRLLVL.

This clone came up a few times. The chain links TRBV4-1 to TRBJ1-2, with TRBD1 matching over 7 bases. Looked up from germline, CDR1 is MGHRA and CDR2 is YSYEKL. This CDR3 comprises 13 residues. Trimming removed 9 bases from V and 8 bases from J; junction bases left unmatched: 12. CDR3 DNA sequence: TGCGCCAGTTCGACAGGGAGGTCGAGAGGCTACACCTTC. Translating gives CASSTGRSRGYTF.

This chain connects TRBV18 to TRBJ1-2; D not certain. The CDR3 consists of 12 residues. Germline V gives CDR1 KGHSH, CDR2 LQKENI. Trimming left V 2 bases short and J 6 bases short, with 7 bases between. CDR3 region: CASSPTGNGYTF. The DNA of the CDR3 is TGTGCCAGCTCACCAACGGGGAATGGCTACACCTTC.

This sequence joins TRBV29-1 and TRBJ1-3, with 7 bases identical to TRBD1. The trim removed 5 bases at V and 0 bases at J, leaving 4 bases unmatched. This CDR3 has 14 residues. The germline V gene has CDR1 SQVTM and CDR2 ANQGSEA. CDR3 coding DNA: TGCAGCGTTCTCAGGGGGAGCTCTGGAAACACCATATATTTT. It is translated as CSVLRGSSGNTIYF. The whole variable domain, filled in from reference TRBV29-1 and TRBJ1-3, reads SAVISQKPSRDICQRGTSLTIQCQVDSQVTMMFWYRQQPGQSLTLIATANQGSEATYESGFVIDKFPISRPNLTFSTLTVSNMSPEDSSIYLCSVLRGSSGNTIYFGEGSWLTVV.

This chain uses TRBV9 with TRBJ2-5, with 9 bases identical to TRBD1. J lost 5 bases, V lost 4 bases, and 15 bases had no gene match. CDR1 is SGDLS and CDR2 is YYNGEE in the germline V gene. This CDR3 contains 17 residues. CDR3 sequence reads: CASSLTPGQGSVETQYF. DNA of the CDR3: TGTGCCAGCAGCCTAACCCCGGGACAGGGATCAGTGGAGACCCAGTACTTC.

This clone was seen a single time. The CDR3 sequence is CASSLGAQGIGWNEQFF. DNA of the CDR3: TGTGCCAGCAGCTTAGGGGCCCAGGGAATAGGTTGGAATGAGCAGTTCTTC. The rearrangement links TRBV7-9 to TRBJ2-1, with D possibly matching TRBD1 (5 bases). Germline CDR1 and CDR2: SEHNR and FQNEAQ (reference sequence). This CDR3 contains 17 residues. V lost 1 base to trimming and J lost 7 bases, with 20 bases between them.

J is TRBJ2-5 and V is TRBV28; 14 bases match TRBD2. V lost 7 bases, J lost 5 bases, and 12 bases stayed unmatched. Germline CDR1 and CDR2: MDHEN and SYDVKM. The CDR3 is made up of 17 amino acids. CDR3 bases: TGTGCCAGCACCATCACCGGACTAGCGGGAGGAGGCGAGACCCAGTACTTC. It translates to CASTITGLAGGGETQYF.

The rearrangement joins TRBV5-5 to TRBJ1-5, with D perhaps TRBD1 (5 bases). The CDR3 extends over 15 amino acids. CDR1 and CDR2 (germline): SGHKS, YYEKEE (reference sequence). Trimming shortened V by 4 bases and J by 7 bases, and 18 bases separated the two germline ends. CDR3 sequence: CASSVDRSNGQPQHF. The CDR3 region has the DNA TGTGCCAGCAGCGTCGACAGAAGCAACGGACAGCCCCAGCATTTT.

This clone was recorded once. The CDR3 DNA reads as TGTGCCAGCAGTTTAGGGGACAACATGAACACTGAAGCTTTCTTT. It encodes CASSLGDNMNTEAFF. The chain has TRBV28 and TRBJ1-1; maybe TRBD1 (6 bases). CDR3 size: 15 residues. Germline V gene data show CDR1 as MDHEN and CDR2 as SYDVKM. Deletions cut 2 bases from V and 0 bases from J, with 10 bases between.

V is TRBV5-1 and J is TRBJ1-6, with TRBD1 matching over 7 bases. CDR3 length equals 14 residues. Germline V gene lookup returns CDR1 SGHRS and CDR2 YFSETQ. V shed 0 bases and J 8 bases; nucleotides not matched to a gene: 2. CDR3 region: CASSLAGTDSPLHF. The DNA for the CDR3 is TGCGCCAGCAGCTTGGCCGGGACAGATTCACCCCTCCACTTT.

The V gene is TRBV15, the J gene TRBJ2-1, with 7 bases that match TRBD2. The ends lost 5 bases at V and 9 bases at J; junction bases unmatched: 7. Germline CDR1 is LNHNV and CDR2 is YYDKDF (reference sequence). The CDR3 extends over 13 amino acids. The CDR3: CATSRGEGFEQFF. In nucleotides, the CDR3 is TGTGCCACCAGCCGGGGGGAGGGATTTGAGCAGTTCTTC.

The chain combines TRBV11-2 with TRBJ1-2; TRBD1 agrees at 9 bases. Losses at the gene ends were 6 bases for V and 8 bases for J; bases not matched to a gene: 10. Per the germline V gene, CDR1 is SGHAT and CDR2 is FQNNGV. The CDR3 length is 14 residues. The DNA for the CDR3 is TGTGCCAGCAGTCCCGGGACAGGGTTATTCGGCTACACCTTC. It is translated as CASSPGTGLFGYTF.

The chain has TRBV12-5 and TRBJ2-1, with D perhaps TRBD2 (5 bases). With 0 bases removed from V and 0 bases from J, the gap between germline ends came to 15 bases. The CDR3 runs to 18 residues. Germline assignment: CDR1 LGHNT and CDR2 FRNRAP. DNA of the CDR3: TGTGCTAGTGGTTTGGTACCCGATGGGAGAAGCTCCTACAATGAGCAGTTCTTC. Protein: CASGLVPDGRSSYNEQFF.

The chain uses TRBV7-3 and TRBJ1-1, with TRBD1 matching 8 bases. The CDR3 spans 14 residues. V lost 5 bases and J lost 2; bases outside the gene matches: 4. The germline V gene encodes CDR1 SGHTA and CDR2 FQGTGA. CDR3 DNA sequence: TGTGCCAGCAGCGAACAGGGGGATAACACTGAAGCTTTCTTT. It translates to CASSEQGDNTEAFF.

The chain couples TRBV5-1 to TRBJ2-7; a weak D match, TRBD1 (6 bases). CDR3 length: 14 residues. Trimming stripped 2 bases from V and 2 bases from J, with 11 bases between. CDR1 and CDR2 from the germline V gene are SGHRS and YFSETQ. CDR3 sequence (DNA): TGCGCCAGCAGCTTAGGGGGTGAACCCTACGAGCAGTACTTC. It encodes CASSLGGEPYEQYF.

The chain links TRBV6-6 to TRBJ2-7, with 9 bases aligning to TRBD1. CDR3 length: 15 amino acids. With V trimmed by 6 bases and J by 2 bases, 8 bases remained unmatched. CDR1 is MNHNY, CDR2 SVGAGI, per germline (reference sequence). This chain's CDR3 is CASRDGGTGTYEQYF. CDR3 DNA: TGTGCCAGCAGGGACGGCGGGACAGGGACCTACGAGCAGTACTTC.

The CDR3 bases are TGTGCCTGGAGTGCTAGCGGGCTCTCAGATACGCAGTATTTT. This encodes CAWSASGLSDTQYF. The rearrangement joins TRBV30 to TRBJ2-3; TRBD2 agrees at 8 bases. CDR1 GTSNPN and CDR2 SVGIG come from the germline V gene (reference sequence). Losses at the gene ends were 1 base for V and 4 bases for J; bases not matched to a gene: 4. The CDR3 has 14 amino acids.

This chain links TRBV7-3 with TRBJ1-6, with D possibly TRBD1 on 6 matching bases. V was cut by 0 bases and J by 10 bases, with 19 bases left in between. Germline V CDR1 and CDR2: SGHTA, FQGTGA. CDR3 size: 17 residues. The CDR3 DNA sequence: TGTGCCAGCAGCTTAACAGCGGCGGCAGGGGAGGGCTCACCCCTCCACTTT. As protein: CASSLTAAAGEGSPLHF.